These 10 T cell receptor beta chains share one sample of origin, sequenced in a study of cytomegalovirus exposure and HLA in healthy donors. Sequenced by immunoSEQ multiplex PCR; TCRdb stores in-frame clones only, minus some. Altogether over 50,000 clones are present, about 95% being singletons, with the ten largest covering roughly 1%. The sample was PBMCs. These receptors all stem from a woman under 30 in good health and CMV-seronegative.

Here the CDR3 reads CASSQWGQGGTGELFF. CDR3 in DNA: TGCGCCAGCAGCCAGTGGGGACAGGGGGGCACCGGGGAGCTGTTTTTT. The genes are TRBV4-1 and TRBJ2-2, with 11 bases aligning to TRBD1. The junction had 4 bases not matched to a gene; V was cut back by 3 bases and J by 4 bases. Germline V lookup: CDR1 MGHRA, CDR2 YSYEKL. The CDR3 is 16 amino acids.

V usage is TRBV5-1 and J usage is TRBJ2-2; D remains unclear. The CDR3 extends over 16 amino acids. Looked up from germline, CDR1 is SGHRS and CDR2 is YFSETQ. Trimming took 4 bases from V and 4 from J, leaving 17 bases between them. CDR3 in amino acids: CASSPQPREATGELFF. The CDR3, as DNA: TGCGCCAGCAGCCCCCAGCCTCGCGAGGCCACCGGGGAGCTGTTTTTT.

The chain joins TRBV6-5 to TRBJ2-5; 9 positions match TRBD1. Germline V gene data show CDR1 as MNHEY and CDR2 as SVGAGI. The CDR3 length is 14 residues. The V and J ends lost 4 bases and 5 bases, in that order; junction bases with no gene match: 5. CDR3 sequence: CASSSQGAGETQYF. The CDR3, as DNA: TGTGCCAGCAGTTCACAGGGGGCGGGGGAGACCCAGTACTTC.

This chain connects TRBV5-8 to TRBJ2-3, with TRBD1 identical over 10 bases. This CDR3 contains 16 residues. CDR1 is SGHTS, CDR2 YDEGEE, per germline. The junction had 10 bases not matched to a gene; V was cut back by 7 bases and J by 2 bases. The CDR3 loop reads CASRHRQGAPTDTQYF. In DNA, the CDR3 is TGTGCCAGCCGCCATCGACAGGGGGCTCCCACAGATACGCAGTATTTT.

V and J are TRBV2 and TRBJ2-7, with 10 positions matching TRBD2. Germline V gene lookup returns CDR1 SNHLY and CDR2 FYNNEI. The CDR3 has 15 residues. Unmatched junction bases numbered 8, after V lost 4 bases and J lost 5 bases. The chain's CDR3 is CASSASSGRMHEQYF. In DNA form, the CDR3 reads TGTGCCAGCAGTGCGTCTAGCGGGAGAATGCACGAGCAGTACTTC.

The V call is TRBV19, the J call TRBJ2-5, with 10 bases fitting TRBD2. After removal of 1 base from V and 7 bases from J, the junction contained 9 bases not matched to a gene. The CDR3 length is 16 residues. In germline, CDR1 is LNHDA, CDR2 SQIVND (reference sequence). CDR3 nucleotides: TGTGCCAGTAGTATAGGGACTAGCGGACCCGCGGTGACCCAGTACTTC. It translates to CASSIGTSGPAVTQYF. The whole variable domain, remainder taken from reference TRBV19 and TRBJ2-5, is DGGITQSPKYLFRKEGQNVTLSCEQNLNHDAMYWYRQDPGQGLRLIYYSQIVNDFQKGDIAEGYSVSREKKESFPLTVTSAQKNPTAFYLCASSIGTSGPAVTQYFGPGTRLLVL.

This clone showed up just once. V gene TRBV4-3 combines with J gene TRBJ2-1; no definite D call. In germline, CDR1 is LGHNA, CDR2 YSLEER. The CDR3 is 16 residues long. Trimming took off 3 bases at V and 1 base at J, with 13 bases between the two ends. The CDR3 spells CASSHGTTGSYNEQFF. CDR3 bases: TGCGCCAGCAGCCACGGCACTACTGGGTCCTACAATGAGCAGTTCTTC.

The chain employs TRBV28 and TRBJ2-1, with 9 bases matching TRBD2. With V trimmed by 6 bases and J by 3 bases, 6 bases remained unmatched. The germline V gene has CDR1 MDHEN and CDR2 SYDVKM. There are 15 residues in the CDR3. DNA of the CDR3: TGTGCCAGCAGCGAGTTTAGCGGGGGCTACAATGAGCAGTTCTTC. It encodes CASSEFSGGYNEQFF.

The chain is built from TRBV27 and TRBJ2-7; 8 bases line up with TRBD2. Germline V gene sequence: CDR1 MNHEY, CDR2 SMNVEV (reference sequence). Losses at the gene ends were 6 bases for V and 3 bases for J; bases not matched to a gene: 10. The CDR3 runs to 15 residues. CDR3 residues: CASRVGLAGHYEQYF. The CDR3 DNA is TGTGCCAGCAGGGTGGGCCTAGCGGGTCACTACGAGCAGTACTTC.

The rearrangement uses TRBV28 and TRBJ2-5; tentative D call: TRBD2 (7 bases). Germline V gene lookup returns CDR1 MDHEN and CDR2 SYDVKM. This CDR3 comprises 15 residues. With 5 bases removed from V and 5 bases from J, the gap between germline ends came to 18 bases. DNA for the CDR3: TGTGCCAGCAGTCCCCGGGCCGGGGGGCAGGAGACCCAGTACTTC. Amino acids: CASSPRAGGQETQYF.